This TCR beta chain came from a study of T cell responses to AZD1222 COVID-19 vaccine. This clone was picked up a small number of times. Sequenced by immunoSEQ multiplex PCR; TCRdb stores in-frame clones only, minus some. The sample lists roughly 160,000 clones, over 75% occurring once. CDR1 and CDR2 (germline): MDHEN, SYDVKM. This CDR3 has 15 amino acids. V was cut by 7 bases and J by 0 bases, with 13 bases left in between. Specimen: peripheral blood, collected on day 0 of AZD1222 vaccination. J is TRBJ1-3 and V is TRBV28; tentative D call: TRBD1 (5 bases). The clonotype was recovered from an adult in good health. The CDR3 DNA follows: TGTGCCAGCACCCTGGGGCAGAGCTCTGGAAACACCATATATTTT. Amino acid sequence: CASTLGQSSGNTIYF.